These 18 T cell receptor beta chains originate from one sample sequenced in a study of glioma-infiltrating T cells (dated by TCRdb to 2016 to 2017). This sample was sequenced with an Illumina MiSeq. The iRepertoire nested amplicon-rescue multiplex PCR (arm-PCR) platform was used to amplify TCR alpha and beta CDR3 regions from RNA. TCRdb reanalyzed the raw reads on its own, using fastp at Q25 for trimming and MiXCR for clone calling, and kept in-frame beta chains. CDR3 protein sequences are deduplicated, and each keeps its most common genes and DNA. This sample lists 95,000 to 110,000 distinct CDR3 sequences; about 30% were detected once. The ten largest account for 40% to 45% of the sample. Sequencing was performed on glioma tissue, nonneoplastic brain tissue, or PBMCs (not recorded which). These receptors came from a human donor with low-grade glioma or glioblastoma, undergoing nonglioma brain surgery, or in good health (not recorded which).

The chain carries TRBV3-1 and TRBJ1-5; 9 nucleotides agree with TRBD1. After removal of 4 bases from V and 0 bases from J, the junction contained 4 bases not matched to a gene. Germline assignment: CDR1 LGHDT and CDR2 YNNKEL (reference sequence). This CDR3 comprises 16 residues. This CDR3 is CASSRGTGTSNQPQHF. The CDR3 coding sequence is TGTGCCAGCAGCCGGGGGACAGGGACTAGCAATCAGCCCCAGCATTTT.

The chain joins TRBV7-9 to TRBJ2-3; 7 positions agree with TRBD2. The germline V gene encodes CDR1 SEHNR and CDR2 FQNEAQ (reference sequence). V lost 8 bases and J lost 2; bases outside the gene matches: 7. The CDR3 is 14 residues long. Written as DNA, the CDR3 is TGTGCCAGCCGTCGGGACTACATCACAGATACGCAGTATTTT. It yields the protein CASRRDYITDTQYF.

Worth noting for this clonotype: It may be a read error: a sequence one base away is much more abundant. This sequence joins TRBV20-1 and TRBJ2-1; tentative D call: TRBD1 (5 bases). This CDR3 has 15 residues. V was trimmed by 6 bases and J by 1 base, leaving 16 bases between them. CDR1 DFQATT and CDR2 SNEGSKA come from the germline V gene (reference sequence). The CDR3, as DNA: TGCAGTGCCCTCAGGACACCCCGATCCTACAATGAGCAGTTCTTC. Its protein is CSALRTPRSYNEQFF.

At least ten counts were recorded for this clonotype. This chain uses TRBV6-1 with TRBJ1-5, with D uncertain. The V and J ends lost 5 bases and 8 bases respectively, with 13 bases between them. The CDR3 loop spans 13 amino acids. CDR1 is MNHNS and CDR2 is SASEGT in the germline V gene. The CDR3 nucleotides are TGTGCCAGCAGTTCCCCCCAATTTGAGCCCCAGCATTTT. Amino acid sequence: CASSSPQFEPQHF.

As to this clonotype: Just one base apart from a much larger clone, this may be a read error. V and J are TRBV20-1 and TRBJ2-5; possible D gene TRBD2, 5 bases. This CDR3 is 13 amino acids long. Trimming shortened V by 4 bases and J by 4 bases, and 13 bases separated the two germline ends. Germline V gene data show CDR1 as DFQATT and CDR2 as SNEGSKA (reference sequence). The CDR3 here is CSAMTNPGETQYF. In DNA form, the CDR3 reads TGCAGTGCTATGACTAACCCGGGAGAGACCCAGTACTTC.

This clonotype was picked up many times. The CDR3 sequence is CASSLTGNEQYF. CDR3 sequence (DNA): TGTGCCAGCAGCCTAACAGGGAACGAGCAGTACTTC. The rearrangement links TRBV6-1 to TRBJ2-7; the D gene is possibly TRBD1 (6 bases). Germline assignment: CDR1 MNHNS and CDR2 SASEGT. Between the trimmed V and J ends, which lost 6 bases and 5 bases, there was a span of 11 bases. This CDR3 has 12 residues.

This clonotype has ten or more counts. The rearrangement links TRBV7-9 to TRBJ2-7; 10 positions agree with TRBD1. With 3 bases clipped from V and 5 bases from J, the junction kept 1 base outside the gene matches. The V gene's germline CDR1 is SEHNR and CDR2 FQNEAQ (reference sequence). There are 13 residues in the CDR3. The DNA for the CDR3 is TGTGCCAGCAGCTTCGGGACAGGGGACGAGCAGTACTTC. It yields the protein CASSFGTGDEQYF.

This clonotype was counted many times. The CDR3 protein is CASSVEFSHGQYF. CDR3 DNA: TGTGCCAGCAGTGTCGAGTTTTCCCACGGACAGTATTTT. The gene calls are TRBV6-4 and TRBJ2-3; D not resolved. Germline CDR1 MRHNA, CDR2 SNTAGT. V shed 4 bases and J shed 12 bases, with 17 bases lying between them. This CDR3 comprises 13 residues.

This clonotype has a count of ten or more. The chain uses TRBV7-9 and TRBJ1-1; D gene uncertain. Trimming removed 1 base from V and 1 base from J, with 13 bases in between. The CDR3 totals 16 residues. From germline, CDR1 is SEHNR and CDR2 FQNEAQ (reference sequence). The CDR3 DNA is TGTGCCAGCAGCTTAGTGCCTTACGATAGGAACACTGAAGCTTTCTTT. Encoded protein: CASSLVPYDRNTEAFF. The full variable domain, in which reference TRBV7-9 and TRBJ1-1 provide the parts outside the CDR3, is DTGVSQNPRHKITKRGQNVTFRCDPISEHNRLYWYRQTLGQGPEFLTYFQNEAQLEKSRLLSDRFSAERPKGSFSTLEIQRTEQGDSAMYLCASSLVPYDRNTEAFFGQGTRLTVV.

As to this clonotype: Compared with germline, one end of the junction differs, possibly owing to a read error. The chain uses TRBV7-9 and TRBJ1-3; D not certain. This CDR3 region has 14 residues. Germline V gene data show CDR1 as SEHNR and CDR2 as FQNEAQ (reference sequence). The CDR3 loop reads CAGSLSVSGNTIYF. The CDR3 DNA reads TGTGCCGGCAGCCTGTCGGTCTCTGGAAACACCATATATTTT.

This clonotype has a count of ten or more. In DNA form, the CDR3 reads TGTGCCAGCACTAGGGGTAGCTCCTACAATGAGCAGTTCTTC. It codes for CASTRGSSYNEQFF. The J gene is TRBJ2-1, the V gene TRBV2; D perhaps matches TRBD1 (5 bases). V shed 7 bases and J shed 0 bases, with 10 bases lying between them. Germline CDR1 SNHLY, CDR2 FYNNEI. The CDR3 has 14 amino acids.

This chain links TRBV27 with TRBJ1-2, with TRBD1 as a possible D gene (5 bases). The V and J ends lost 7 bases and 3 bases respectively, with 18 bases between them. This CDR3 contains 15 residues. Looked up from germline, CDR1 is MNHEY and CDR2 is SMNVEV (reference sequence). The CDR3, as DNA: TGTGCCAGCACCCAAGCCGGGGCCTTTTACTATGGCTACACCTTC. This translates into CASTQAGAFYYGYTF.

The V gene is TRBV7-2, the J gene TRBJ2-3, with 10 bases identical to TRBD1. After removal of 2 bases from V and 5 bases from J, the junction contained 4 bases not matched to a gene. The CDR3 length is 15 residues. Germline V gene data show CDR1 as SGHTA and CDR2 as FQGNSA. The CDR3 DNA reads TGTGCCAGCAGCTTATGGACAGGGGGGATAGATACGCAGTATTTT. This gives the protein CASSLWTGGIDTQYF.

On this clonotype itself: Since a much larger clone is just one base distant, this may be a read error. The CDR3 here is CSARLTARWSYEQYF. In DNA form, the CDR3 reads TGCAGTGCTAGATTGACGGCTCGGTGGTCCTACGAGCAGTACTTC. The gene calls are TRBV20-1 and TRBJ2-7; D is ambiguous. V was shortened by 2 bases and J by 1 base, with 15 bases between the two germline ends. Germline CDR1 DFQATT, CDR2 SNEGSKA (reference sequence). This CDR3 comprises 15 residues.

This clonotype was recorded at least ten times. This chain connects TRBV28 to TRBJ2-3; a weak D match, TRBD2 (5 bases). This CDR3 comprises 16 residues. Trimming pared 1 base from V and 5 bases from J, leaving 16 bases between. In germline, CDR1 is MDHEN, CDR2 SYDVKM. The CDR3 loop reads CASSLLVTGSGDTQYF. The CDR3 DNA reads TGTGCCAGCAGTTTATTGGTAACGGGGTCCGGAGATACGCAGTATTTT.

This clonotype was observed a few times. This sequence joins TRBV7-3 and TRBJ2-1; the D gene is possibly TRBD2 (5 bases). CDR1 is SGHTA and CDR2 is FQGTGA in the germline V gene. The ends were cut back, 0 bases at V and 7 bases at J, with 7 bases in the middle. This CDR3 spans 13 amino acids. For the CDR3, the DNA is TGTGCCAGCAGCTTAACCGGGGAGAATGAGCAGTTCTTC. This sequence encodes CASSLTGENEQFF.

This clonotype was recorded a few times. One junction end does not reproduce the germline sequence, and a read error may be involved. The chain employs TRBV7-9 and TRBJ1-4, with a weak D call TRBD1 (5 bases). Germline assignment: CDR1 SEHNR and CDR2 FQNEAQ (reference sequence). The CDR3 sequence is 19 residues long. CDR3 residues: CASSLGIAPGGSENEKLFF. The DNA for the CDR3 is TGTGCCAGCAGTTTAGGGATAGCCCCCGGGGGAAGCGAAAATGAAAAACTGTTTTTT.

This clonotype was found many times. This chain connects TRBV20-1 to TRBJ1-1; no reliable D call. Looked up from germline, CDR1 is DFQATT and CDR2 is SNEGSKA (reference sequence). This CDR3 has 15 residues. V gave up 4 bases and J gave up 4 bases, with 19 bases separating them. The CDR3 region is CSATKGGSMATEAFF. The CDR3 nucleotides are TGCAGTGCTACTAAGGGCGGCTCAATGGCCACTGAAGCTTTCTTT.